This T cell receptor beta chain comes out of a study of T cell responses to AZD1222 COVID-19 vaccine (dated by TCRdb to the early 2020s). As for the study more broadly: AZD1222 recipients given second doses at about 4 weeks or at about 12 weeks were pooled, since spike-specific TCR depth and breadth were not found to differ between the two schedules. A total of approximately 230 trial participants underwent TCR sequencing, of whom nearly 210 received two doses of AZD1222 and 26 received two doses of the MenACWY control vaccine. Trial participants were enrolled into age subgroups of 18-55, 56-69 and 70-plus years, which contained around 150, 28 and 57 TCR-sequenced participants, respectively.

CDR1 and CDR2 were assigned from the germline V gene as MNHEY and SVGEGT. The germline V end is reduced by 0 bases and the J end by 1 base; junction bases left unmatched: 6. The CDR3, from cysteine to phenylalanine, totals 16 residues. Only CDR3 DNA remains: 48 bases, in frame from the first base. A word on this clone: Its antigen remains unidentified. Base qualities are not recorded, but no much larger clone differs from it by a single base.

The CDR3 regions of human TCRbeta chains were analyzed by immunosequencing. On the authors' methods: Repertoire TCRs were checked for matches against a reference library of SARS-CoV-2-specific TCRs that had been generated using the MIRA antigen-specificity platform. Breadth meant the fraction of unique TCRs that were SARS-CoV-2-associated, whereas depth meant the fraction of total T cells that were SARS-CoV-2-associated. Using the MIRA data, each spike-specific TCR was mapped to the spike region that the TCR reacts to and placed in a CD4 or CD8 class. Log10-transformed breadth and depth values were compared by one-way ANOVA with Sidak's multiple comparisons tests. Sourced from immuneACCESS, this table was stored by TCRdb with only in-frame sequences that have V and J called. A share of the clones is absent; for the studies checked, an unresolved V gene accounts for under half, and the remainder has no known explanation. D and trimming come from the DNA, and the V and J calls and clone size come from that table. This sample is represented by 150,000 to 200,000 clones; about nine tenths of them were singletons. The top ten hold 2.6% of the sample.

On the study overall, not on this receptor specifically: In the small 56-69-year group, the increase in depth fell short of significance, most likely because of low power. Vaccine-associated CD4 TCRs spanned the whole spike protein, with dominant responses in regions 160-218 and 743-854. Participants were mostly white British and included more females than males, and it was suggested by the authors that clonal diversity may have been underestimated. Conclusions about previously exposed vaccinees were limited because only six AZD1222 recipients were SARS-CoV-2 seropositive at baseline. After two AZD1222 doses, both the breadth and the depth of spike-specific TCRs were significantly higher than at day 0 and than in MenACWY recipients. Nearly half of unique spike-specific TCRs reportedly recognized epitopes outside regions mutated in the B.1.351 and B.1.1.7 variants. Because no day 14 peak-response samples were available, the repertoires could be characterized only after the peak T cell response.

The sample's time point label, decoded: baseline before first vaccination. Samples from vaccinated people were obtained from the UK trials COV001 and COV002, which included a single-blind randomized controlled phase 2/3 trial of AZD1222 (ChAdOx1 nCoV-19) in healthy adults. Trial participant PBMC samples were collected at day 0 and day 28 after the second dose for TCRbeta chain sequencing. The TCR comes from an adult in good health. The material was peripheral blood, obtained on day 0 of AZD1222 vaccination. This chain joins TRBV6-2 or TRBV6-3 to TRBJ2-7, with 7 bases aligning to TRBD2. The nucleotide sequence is TGTGCCAGCAGTTACTCGCCCGGGACTACTTCCTACGAGCAGTACTTC. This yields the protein CASSYSPGTTSYEQYF.